The clone carrying this TCR beta chain was counted at least ten times. The data were taken from a study of T-cell reconstitution after alpha-beta-depleted transplantation in children. Unique molecular identifiers were incorporated when the TCRbeta library was constructed. TCRdb reprocessed the PCR reads via MiXCR and lists one record per CDR3 protein. The repertoire holds nearly 20,000 distinct CDR3 sequences, with roughly 13% as singletons. The CDR3 spans 13 residues. Between the trimmed V and J ends, which lost 4 bases and 3 bases, there was a span of 9 bases. CDR1 is SQVTM, CDR2 ANQGSEA, per germline.

The specimen comprised PBMCs, mostly from graft donor cells, sampled 60 days after TCRalphabeta/CD19-depleted stem cell transplant. The chain has TRBV29-1 and TRBJ2-2; D may match TRBD1 or TRBD2 (6 bases each). This clonotype was sampled from a female patient between 2 and 15 years old who had a stem cell transplant for congenital amegakaryocytic thrombocytopenia, so the T cells may come from the graft donor. CDR3 DNA: TGCAGCGTTGGAGGGGGGTACACCGGGGAGCTGTTTTTT. The encoded protein is CSVGGGYTGELFF.